What follows is one TCR beta chain and its context. The data stem from a study of control samples from healthy donors and cancer patients. CDR1 and CDR2 (germline): MNHNS, SASEGT. Trimming at V came to 0 bases and at J to 4 bases, leaving 4 bases not matched to a gene. The CDR3 runs 16 residues. The data were produced by immunoSEQ multiplex PCR, yet TCRdb's version contains in-frame clones alone and is incomplete. The sample shows about 57,000 clones, 94% of them seen only once. This TCR derives from a man aged 30-40 years in good health. The sample was blood. The chain joins TRBV6-1 to TRBJ2-3; 10 bases line up with TRBD1. The CDR3 DNA follows: TGTGCCAGCAGTGAAGCTTGGGGACAGGGGTCAGATACGCAGTATTTT. It codes for CASSEAWGQGSDTQYF.